A single sample is the source of the 24 T cell receptor beta chains below, sequenced in a study of post-analysis software for immune sequencing data. Sequencing libraries made from TCR beta cDNA carried unique molecular identifiers. TCRdb independently ran MiXCR on the PCR reads; one entry per CDR3 protein. The top ten hold approximately 7.7% of the sample, which has about 430,000 distinct CDR3 sequences, approximately 38% seen once. For these receptors, no antigen is known. Regarding the study as a whole: Patients used roughly five TRBV segments, including TRBV5-6, TRBV5-1 and TRBV20-1, more often than controls.

Source material: blood. Receptors originate from a girl aged 2 to 9 with multiple sclerosis.

The chain has TRBV27 and TRBJ2-7; TRBD2 agrees at 7 bases. The DNA end favors TRBJ2-5, so the J call may be wrong. CDR3 length: 13 amino acids. CDR1 is MNHEY, CDR2 SMNVEV, per germline (reference sequence). In DNA, the CDR3 is TGTGCCAGCAGTGGTTGGGGGGGGGAGACCCAGTACTTC. Its protein is CASSGWGGETQYF.

This clonotype has just a few counts. J is TRBJ2-1 and V is TRBV7-9, with 7 bases identical to TRBD1. The CDR3 loop spans 14 amino acids. Per germline, CDR1 SEHNR and CDR2 FQNEAQ (reference sequence). Trimming removed 6 bases from V and 6 bases from J; junction bases left unmatched: 8. The CDR3 DNA is TGTGCCAGCAGATCCGGGACAGTGGTCAATGAGCAGTTCTTC. This encodes CASRSGTVVNEQFF.

This chain uses TRBV6-4 with TRBJ1-1; D gene uncertain. Trimming cost V 7 bases and J 1 base, with 4 bases left between them. This CDR3 is built from 11 residues. Germline assignment: CDR1 MRHNA and CDR2 SNTAGT. CDR3 sequence (DNA): TGTGCCAGCACCGAGAACACTGAAGCTTTCTTT. Amino acids: CASTENTEAFF.

This sequence joins TRBV6-2 or TRBV6-3 and TRBJ1-2; 8 bases are shared with TRBD1. Germline trimming cut 0 bases from V and 3 bases from J; bases unmatched to any gene: 0. The germline V gene encodes CDR1 MNHEY and CDR2 SVGEGT. The CDR3 is made up of 14 amino acids. Here the CDR3 reads CASSYSGQDYGYTF. The CDR3 coding sequence is TGTGCCAGCAGTTACTCGGGACAGGACTATGGCTACACCTTC.

This chain joins TRBV27 and TRBJ1-2; weak D call: TRBD1 (6 bases). In germline, CDR1 is MNHEY, CDR2 SMNVEV (reference sequence). The V and J ends lost 2 bases and 3 bases respectively, with 16 bases between them. The CDR3 totals 16 residues. The CDR3 is CASSLVGWGAHYGYTF. For the CDR3, the DNA is TGTGCCAGCAGTTTAGTAGGTTGGGGGGCTCACTATGGCTACACCTTC.

The CDR3 nucleotides read TGTGCCAGCACCGGACTGGGGAACACTGAAGCTTTCTTT. This sequence encodes CASTGLGNTEAFF. The rearrangement joins TRBV12-3 or TRBV12-4 to TRBJ1-1; D ambiguous. This CDR3 region has 13 residues. V lost 7 bases and J 1 base, leaving 10 bases between the germline ends.

This clonotype occurred a few times. CDR3 nucleotides: TGTGCCACCAGCAGAGACGTCGCTGGCACAGATACGCAGTATTTT. Translated, it gives CATSRDVAGTDTQYF. The chain joins TRBV15 to TRBJ2-3; D call uncertain. The CDR3 covers 15 residues. Between the trimmed V and J ends, which lost 0 bases and 1 base, there was a span of 8 bases. Germline loops: CDR1 LNHNV, CDR2 YYDKDF (reference sequence).

This sequence joins TRBV12-3 or TRBV12-4 and TRBJ1-5, with TRBD1 identical over 9 bases. CDR3 length equals 16 residues. V dropped 4 bases and J dropped 3; count of bases not matched to a gene: 7. CDR3 residues: CASSSGGTGYNQPQHF. The CDR3 DNA is TGTGCCAGCAGTTCCGGAGGGACAGGGTACAATCAGCCCCAGCATTTT.

The CDR3 sequence: CASNSQGYSNQPQHF. As DNA, the CDR3 is TGTGCCAGCAACTCACAGGGGTATAGCAATCAGCCCCAGCATTTT. The V and J genes are TRBV6-6 and TRBJ1-5, with 7 bases lining up with TRBD1. V lost 7 bases, J lost 0 bases, and 6 bases stayed unmatched. The CDR3 is made up of 15 amino acids. Germline V CDR1 and CDR2: MNHNY, SVGAGI (reference sequence).

A few counts support this clonotype. The V call is TRBV5-5, the J call TRBJ2-1; no firm D call. There are 14 residues in the CDR3. V lost 1 base, J lost 1 base, and 6 bases lay in between. Germline values: CDR1 SGHKS, CDR2 YYEKEE (reference sequence). CDR3 sequence: CASSLRLSYNEQFF. CDR3 bases: TGTGCCAGCAGCTTGCGGTTATCCTACAATGAGCAGTTCTTC.

The chain employs TRBV15 and TRBJ2-5; TRBD2 is a possible D gene (6 bases). The CDR3 totals 14 residues. The germline CDR1 and CDR2 sequences are LNHNV and YYDKDF (reference sequence). The ends were cut back, 9 bases at V and 5 bases at J, with 19 bases in the middle. Written as DNA, the CDR3 is TGTGCCACGCGGAGGGGCCTTTCGGGGGAGACCCAGTACTTC. Protein: CATRRGLSGETQYF. The full variable domain, completed using reference TRBV15 and TRBJ2-5, is DAMVIQNPRYQVTQFGKPVTLSCSQTLNHNVMYWYQQKSSQAPKLLFHYYDKDFNNEADTPDNFQSRRPNTSFCFLDIRSPGLGDTAMYLCATRRGLSGETQYFGPGTRLLVL.

The chain couples TRBV4-3 to TRBJ2-1; D remains ambiguous. The germline V gene has CDR1 LGHNA and CDR2 YSLEER. The CDR3 covers 16 residues. V shed 0 bases and J shed 0 bases, with 9 bases lying between them. The CDR3 nucleotides are TGCGCCAGCAGCCAAGATGATAGGCGCTCCTACAATGAGCAGTTCTTC. Translated: CASSQDDRRSYNEQFF.

This chain connects TRBV7-3 to TRBJ2-3; TRBD2 matches 7 bases. V dropped 5 bases and J dropped 1; count of bases not matched to a gene: 6. The CDR3 is 15 amino acids. The germline gives CDR1 SGHTA, CDR2 FQGTGA. The CDR3 loop reads CASSLSSGGTDTQYF. For the CDR3, the DNA is TGTGCCAGCAGCCTGTCTAGCGGAGGCACAGATACGCAGTATTTT.

V and J are TRBV7-9 and TRBJ1-1, with 9 nucleotides matching TRBD1. Trimming cost V 7 bases and J 5 bases; bases outside gene matches: 11. Germline V gives CDR1 SEHNR, CDR2 FQNEAQ (reference sequence). The length of the CDR3 is 15 residues. In DNA, the CDR3 is TGTGCCAGCAACCCGGTATTTGGACAGGGGACTGAAGCTTTCTTT. This gives the protein CASNPVFGQGTEAFF.

This clonotype has more than one count but fewer than ten. This chain links TRBV4-2 with TRBJ2-7; D ambiguous. CDR1 and CDR2 from the germline V gene are LGHNA and YNFKEQ. Trimming took off 5 bases at V and 4 bases at J, with 15 bases between the two ends. There are 14 residues in the CDR3. For the CDR3, the DNA is TGTGCCAGCAGCAGACAACGGCTCCAGTACGAGCAGTACTTC. It codes for CASSRQRLQYEQYF.

Only a few counts were recorded for this clonotype. CDR3 region: CSARTTYSYEQYF. The CDR3 bases are TGCAGTGCCCGGACTACCTACTCCTACGAGCAGTACTTC. The rearrangement links TRBV20-1 to TRBJ2-7; tentative D call: TRBD2 (6 bases). Germline CDR1 DFQATT, CDR2 SNEGSKA (reference sequence). Trimming left V 6 bases short and J 0 bases short, with 12 bases between. The CDR3 extends over 13 amino acids.

The CDR3 sequence is CASSRLRDRGTSSYEQYF. The CDR3 nucleotides read TGTGCCAGCTCCCGCCTCCGGGACAGGGGGACGAGCTCCTACGAGCAGTACTTC. This sequence joins TRBV27 and TRBJ2-7; 11 bases are a match to TRBD1. The CDR3 runs to 18 residues. Germline CDR1 MNHEY, CDR2 SMNVEV (reference sequence). V shed 8 bases and J 0 bases; nucleotides not matched to a gene: 15.

CDR3 nucleotide sequence: TGTGCCAGCAGTTACCTGCTGGGGCTGGACACCGGGGAGCTGTTTTTT. The encoded protein is CASSYLLGLDTGELFF. The chain combines TRBV6-5 with TRBJ2-2; TRBD1 is a possible D gene (5 bases). The CDR3 is 16 residues long. CDR1 and CDR2 from the germline V gene are MNHEY and SVGAGI. Deletions cut 2 bases from V and 3 bases from J, with 13 bases between.

This clonotype was detected a few times. This chain joins TRBV15 and TRBJ2-3; D uncertain. Trimming took 0 bases from V and 6 from J, leaving 13 bases between them. CDR1 and CDR2 (germline): LNHNV, YYDKDF (reference sequence). The CDR3 totals 15 residues. CDR3 bases: TGTGCCACCAGCAGAGACCTTCTCGACGGGGATACGCAGTATTTT. Translating gives CATSRDLLDGDTQYF.

The chain is built from TRBV20-1 and TRBJ2-7; no clear D gene. CDR3 length: 13 amino acids. Germline CDR1 is DFQATT and CDR2 is SNEGSKA (reference sequence). Trimming pared 3 bases from V and 5 bases from J, leaving 14 bases between. The CDR3 bases are TGCAGTGCTAGCCCCGGGCCTTTTGACGAGCAGTACTTC. It encodes CSASPGPFDEQYF.

The rearrangement joins TRBV7-6 to TRBJ1-1, with a tentative D call TRBD1 (6 bases). The CDR3 length is 13 residues. Germline values: CDR1 SGHVS, CDR2 FNYEAQ. The CDR3 DNA follows: TGTGCAGTCGGCGGGGGCGCGGGGACTGAAGCTTTCTTT. This sequence encodes CAVGGGAGTEAFF.

V and J are TRBV20-1 and TRBJ1-5; TRBD1 aligns across 7 bases. The V gene's germline CDR1 is DFQATT and CDR2 SNEGSKA (reference sequence). The CDR3 is made up of 17 amino acids. Losses at the gene ends were 6 bases for V and 2 bases for J; bases not matched to a gene: 16. The CDR3 is CSASRYRGRGGNQPQHF. The CDR3 coding sequence is TGCAGTGCCAGCCGCTACAGGGGACGTGGCGGCAATCAGCCCCAGCATTTT.

The rearrangement uses TRBV5-1 and TRBJ1-1; 7 nucleotides match TRBD1. The trim removed 4 bases at V and 1 base at J, leaving 10 bases unmatched. Per germline, CDR1 SGHRS and CDR2 YFSETQ. The CDR3 consists of 16 residues. CDR3 nucleotide sequence: TGCGCCAGCAGCCCCCAGCGACAGGGTCAGAACACTGAAGCTTTCTTT. It translates to CASSPQRQGQNTEAFF.

This chain links TRBV5-1 with TRBJ2-7, with TRBD1 identical over 9 bases. V lost 5 bases and J lost 6; bases outside the gene matches: 9. This CDR3 has 14 amino acids. From germline, CDR1 is SGHRS and CDR2 YFSETQ. CDR3 DNA: TGCGCCAGCAGAATGGACAGGGGAGGTCGCGAGCAGTACTTC. Amino acids: CASRMDRGGREQYF.